The entry below gives a single TCR beta chain sequence along with its context. The antigen remains unidentified. This CDR3 has 12 residues. Germline trimming cut 3 bases from V and 14 bases from J; bases unmatched to any gene: 6. Germline CDR1 and CDR2: SNHLY and FYNNEI. Clones were read by immunoSEQ multiplex PCR, and TCRdb kept only the in-frame ones, dropping some. The sample lists under 250,000 clones, around nine tenths occurring once. These data belong to a study of cytomegalovirus exposure and HLA in healthy donors. Across the whole study: The 95 to 150 validation repertoires were produced on the same platform as the approximately 670 repertoires of the first cohort. This was reported in a later analysis. Study-wide results and caveats: Overall, about 160 TCR beta chains were annotated as cytomegalovirus-associated. Using the classifier, cytomegalovirus status was reportedly diagnosed with high specificity and sensitivity.

Separate from the 666-subject first cohort was the approximately 130-subject validation cohort, to which the donors belonged. Sequencing input: PBMCs. This chain connects TRBV2 to TRBJ2-4; 8 bases map to TRBD1. This receptor was taken from a woman aged 18-29 years in good health and CMV-seronegative. The CDR3 DNA follows: TGTGCCAGCAGTGAGGCAGGGGGCGGCGAGTACTTC. As protein: CASSEAGGGEYF.